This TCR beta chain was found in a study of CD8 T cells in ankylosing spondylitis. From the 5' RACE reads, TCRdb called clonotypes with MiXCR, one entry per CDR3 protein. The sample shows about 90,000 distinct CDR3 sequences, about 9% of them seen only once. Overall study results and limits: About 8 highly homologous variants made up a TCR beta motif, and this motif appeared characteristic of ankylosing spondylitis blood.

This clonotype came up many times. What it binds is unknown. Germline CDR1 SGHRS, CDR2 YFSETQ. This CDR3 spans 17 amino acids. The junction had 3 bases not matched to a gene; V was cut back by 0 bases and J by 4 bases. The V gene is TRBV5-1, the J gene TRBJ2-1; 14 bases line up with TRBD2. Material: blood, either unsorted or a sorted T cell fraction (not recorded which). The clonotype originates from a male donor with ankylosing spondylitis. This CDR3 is CASSLAGTSGRYNEQFF. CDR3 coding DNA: TGCGCCAGCAGCTTGGCCGGGACTAGCGGGAGATACAATGAGCAGTTCTTC.